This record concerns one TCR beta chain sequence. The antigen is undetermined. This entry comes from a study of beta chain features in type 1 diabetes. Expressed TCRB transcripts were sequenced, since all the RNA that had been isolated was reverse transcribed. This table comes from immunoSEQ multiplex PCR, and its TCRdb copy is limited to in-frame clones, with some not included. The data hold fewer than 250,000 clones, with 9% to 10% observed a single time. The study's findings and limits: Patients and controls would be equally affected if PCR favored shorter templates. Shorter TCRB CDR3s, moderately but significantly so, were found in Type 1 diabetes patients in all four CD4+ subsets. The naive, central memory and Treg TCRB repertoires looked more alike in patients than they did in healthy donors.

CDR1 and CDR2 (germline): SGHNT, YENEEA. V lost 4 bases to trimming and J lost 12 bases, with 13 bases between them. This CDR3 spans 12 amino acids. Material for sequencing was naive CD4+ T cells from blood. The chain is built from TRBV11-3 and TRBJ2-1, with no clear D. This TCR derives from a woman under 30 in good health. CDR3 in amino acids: CASSSDTGVQFF. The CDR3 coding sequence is TGTGCCAGCAGCTCGGATACGGGTGTGCAGTTCTTC.